This T cell receptor (beta chain) was sequenced in a study of T cells expressing NK-cell markers. Overall study context: Sorted T-cell subsets CD3+CD56+NKG2C+, CD3+CD56+NKG2C- and CD3+CD56-NKG2C+ were TCR beta-sequenced. Seropositivity for HCMV was found in seven of the eight sequenced donors, with one seronegative.

The TCR beta cDNA came from 5'RACE template switching with UMIs. TCRdb re-called the 5' RACE reads and shows each CDR3 protein once, DNA omitted. The sample has hundreds of thousands of distinct CDR3 sequences, and its top ten clones hold about 3.6%. This CDR3 has 14 amino acids. The receptor comes from a man aged 18 to 29 in good health. This chain connects TRBV12-3 or TRBV12-4 to TRBJ2-7; TCRdb returns TRBD2, unconfirmable since there is no DNA. Material: blood T cells: a sorted CD56 or NKG2C T cell subset, CD4+ or CD8+ T cells, or bulk PBMC T cells (not recorded which). The CDR3: CASSLGTSASSGYF.